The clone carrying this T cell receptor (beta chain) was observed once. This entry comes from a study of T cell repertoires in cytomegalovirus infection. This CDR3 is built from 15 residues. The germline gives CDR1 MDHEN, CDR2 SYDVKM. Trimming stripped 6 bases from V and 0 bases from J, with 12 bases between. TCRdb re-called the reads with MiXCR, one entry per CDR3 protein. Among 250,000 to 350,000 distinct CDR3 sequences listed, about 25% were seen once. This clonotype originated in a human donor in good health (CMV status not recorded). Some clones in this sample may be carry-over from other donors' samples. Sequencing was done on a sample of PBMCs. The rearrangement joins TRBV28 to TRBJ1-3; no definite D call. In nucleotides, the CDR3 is TGTGCCAGCAGACATGACGGTAACTCTGGAAACACCATATATTTT. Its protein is CASRHDGNSGNTIYF. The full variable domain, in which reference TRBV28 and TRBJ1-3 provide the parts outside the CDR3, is DVKVTQSSRYLVKRTGEKVFLECVQDMDHENMFWYRQDPGLGLRLIYFSYDVKMKEKGDIPEGYSVSREKKERFSLILESASTNQTSMYLCASRHDGNSGNTIYFGEGSWLTVV.